Following are 22 T cell receptor beta chains from one sample sequenced in a study of cytotoxic CD8 clonotypes in ibrutinib-treated CLL. The protocol was immunoSEQ multiplex PCR, while the TCRdb copy is restricted to in-frame clones and leaves out a portion. In the table there are approximately 190,000 clones, around 70% of which are singletons. Sequenced here: PBMCs, sampled after 12 months of ibrutinib treatment. These receptors all stem from a human donor with chronic lymphocytic leukemia.

This clone was seen a handful of times. The chain couples TRBV7-6 to TRBJ2-2; the D gene is possibly TRBD1 (5 bases). Per germline, CDR1 SGHVS and CDR2 FNYEAQ. The CDR3 totals 15 residues. Trimming took off 7 bases at V and 4 bases at J, with 16 bases between the two ends. The CDR3 region has the DNA TGTGCCAGCACCGGCTACCCCAGGGTCACCGGGGAGCTGTTTTTT. It translates to CASTGYPRVTGELFF.

This chain joins TRBV5-4 and TRBJ2-5, with D unclear. V was cut by 3 bases and J by 0 bases, with 6 bases left in between. This CDR3 comprises 13 residues. CDR1 is SGHNT, CDR2 YYREEE, per germline (reference sequence). For the CDR3, the DNA is TGTGCCAGCAGCTCTAATTACCAAGAGACCCAGTACTTC. Translation gives CASSSNYQETQYF.

This chain joins TRBV5-1 and TRBJ2-7; 7 bases fit TRBD2. The CDR3 loop spans 14 amino acids. Germline lookup yields CDR1 SGHRS and CDR2 YFSETQ. V lost 2 bases, J lost 6 bases, and 8 bases stayed unmatched. The CDR3 spells CASSLGTNGAEQYF. The CDR3 DNA is TGCGCCAGCAGCTTAGGGACTAACGGGGCCGAGCAGTACTTC. Using reference TRBV5-1 and TRBJ2-7 for the parts outside the CDR3, the full variable domain is KAGVTQTPRYLIKTRGQQVTLSCSPISGHRSVSWYQQTPGQGLQFLFEYFSETQRNKGNFPGRFSGRQFSNSRSEMNVSTLELGDSALYLCASSLGTNGAEQYFGPGTRLTVT.

The V and J genes are TRBV6-6 and TRBJ1-3; tentative D call: TRBD1 (5 bases). The ends were cut back, 6 bases at V and 4 bases at J, with 16 bases in the middle. CDR3 length: 15 residues. Looked up from germline, CDR1 is MNHNY and CDR2 is SVGAGI (reference sequence). The CDR3 nucleotides read TGTGCCAGCAGACGGGACGAAGTGGCGGGAAACACCATATATTTT. It codes for CASRRDEVAGNTIYF.

The chain combines TRBV18 with TRBJ1-5; TRBD1 aligns across 10 bases. The CDR3 covers 14 residues. Germline values: CDR1 KGHSH, CDR2 LQKENI. Losses at the gene ends were 3 bases for V and 6 bases for J; bases not matched to a gene: 2. The CDR3 spells CASSPDRGLQPQHF. CDR3 DNA sequence: TGTGCCAGCTCACCTGACAGGGGGCTTCAGCCCCAGCATTTT.

As for this clone: Other DNA sequences within the sample encode an identical CDR3. The chain couples TRBV5-6 to TRBJ2-5, with D perhaps being TRBD1 or TRBD2 (5 bases each). This CDR3 is built from 13 residues. The germline CDR1 and CDR2 sequences are SGHDT and YYEEEE. Trimming took 2 bases from V and 4 from J, leaving 9 bases between them. The CDR3 DNA sequence: TGTGCCAGCAGCTTAAGTGGGGGAGAGACCCAGTACTTC. Residues: CASSLSGGETQYF.

J is TRBJ2-6 and V is TRBV27, with a weak D call TRBD1 (6 bases). Between the trimmed V and J ends, which lost 6 bases and 1 base, there was a span of 13 bases. The germline gives CDR1 MNHEY, CDR2 SMNVEV (reference sequence). The CDR3 spans 16 residues. The CDR3 protein is CASSTGQLSGANVLTF. CDR3 coding DNA: TGTGCCAGCAGCACCGGACAGTTGTCTGGGGCCAACGTCCTGACTTTC.

Turning to this clone: The same CDR3 arises from other DNA sequences in this sample as well. V and J are TRBV5-1 and TRBJ1-5; no clear D gene. Germline lookup yields CDR1 SGHRS and CDR2 YFSETQ. The V end was cut by 0 bases, the J end by 4 bases, with 5 bases between. The CDR3 contains 13 residues. The CDR3 sequence: CASSLGLNQPQHF. CDR3 coding DNA: TGCGCCAGCAGCTTGGGGTTAAATCAGCCCCAGCATTTT.

V gene TRBV11-2 combines with J gene TRBJ1-1; TRBD1 matches at 7 bases. The germline V gene has CDR1 SGHAT and CDR2 FQNNGV. After removal of 5 bases from V and 5 bases from J, the junction contained 11 bases not matched to a gene. The CDR3 is made up of 15 amino acids. Here the CDR3 reads CASSRLTGSKTEAFF. As DNA, the CDR3 is TGTGCCAGCAGCAGACTGACAGGGTCTAAGACTGAAGCTTTCTTT.

The chain has TRBV6-5 and TRBJ1-2, with 10 bases matching TRBD1. CDR1 is MNHEY and CDR2 is SVGAGI in the germline V gene. J was trimmed by 5 bases and V by 2 bases; bases with no gene match: 5. CDR3 size: 15 residues. CDR3 sequence: CASSYRDRGPYGYTF. The DNA of the CDR3 is TGTGCCAGCAGTTACCGGGACAGGGGACCTTATGGCTACACCTTC.

This sequence joins TRBV18 and TRBJ1-3; 7 bases are shared with TRBD1. With 3 bases clipped from V and 15 bases from J, the junction kept 5 bases outside the gene matches. Per germline, CDR1 KGHSH and CDR2 LQKENI. CDR3 size: 11 residues. The CDR3 protein is CASSPDRDQYF. DNA of the CDR3: TGTGCCAGCTCACCCGACAGGGACCAATATTTT.

The chain links TRBV19 to TRBJ1-3; perhaps TRBD1 as D (6 bases). The V gene lost 2 bases and the J gene lost 4 bases, with 12 bases spanning the gap. CDR1 is LNHDA, CDR2 SQIVND, per germline (reference sequence). The CDR3 runs to 15 residues. The CDR3 DNA reads as TGTGCCAGTAGTATAACGGCAGGGGAAGGAAACACCATATATTTT. This translates into CASSITAGEGNTIYF.

The chain carries TRBV9 and TRBJ1-2, with TRBD1 matching over 11 bases. Germline V gene data show CDR1 as SGDLS and CDR2 as YYNGEE. The trim removed 4 bases at V and 4 bases at J, leaving 6 bases unmatched. CDR3 length: 15 residues. The chain's CDR3 is CASSSRDRGVYGYTF. DNA for the CDR3: TGTGCCAGCAGCAGCCGGGACAGGGGGGTCTATGGCTACACCTTC.

The CDR3 DNA reads TGTGCCAGCCGGCCGGGGAAGTCGGGGGTCTATGGCTACACCTTC. The encoded protein is CASRPGKSGVYGYTF. V usage is TRBV2 and J usage is TRBJ1-2; tentatively, D is TRBD1 (5 bases). The germline V gene has CDR1 SNHLY and CDR2 FYNNEI. This CDR3 comprises 15 residues. V was trimmed by 8 bases and J by 4 bases, leaving 20 bases between them.

This clone was counted only a few times. V is TRBV6-5 and J is TRBJ2-2; the D gene could be TRBD1 or TRBD2 (5 bases each). CDR3 length: 13 residues. Germline CDR1 reads MNHEY; CDR2 reads SVGAGI. With 2 bases removed from V and 6 bases from J, the gap between germline ends came to 7 bases. The CDR3 nucleotides are TGTGCCAGCAGTTACCTGGGGGCCGGGGAGCTGTTTTTT. It specifies CASSYLGAGELFF.

The V call is TRBV9, the J call TRBJ2-7, with a weak D call TRBD2 (6 bases). The length of the CDR3 is 16 residues. Looked up from germline, CDR1 is SGDLS and CDR2 is YYNGEE. V dropped 4 bases and J dropped 5 bases, with 22 bases sitting between them. The CDR3 DNA reads as TGTGCCAGCAGCCCTCTATTCGGTGCTAGCGCGCACGAGCAGTACTTC. It translates to CASSPLFGASAHEQYF.

This clone appeared a few times. J is TRBJ1-1 and V is TRBV20-1, with D unresolved. The germline CDR1 and CDR2 sequences are DFQATT and SNEGSKA (reference sequence). The CDR3 consists of 11 residues. The CDR3: CSEKSQTEAFF. The CDR3 DNA follows: TGCAGCGAAAAGTCCCAAACTGAAGCTTTCTTT.

The gene calls are TRBV7-6 and TRBJ2-7; D perhaps matches TRBD1 (6 bases). The CDR3 is made up of 14 amino acids. Trimming cost V 5 bases and J 7 bases, with 18 bases left between them. Germline CDR1 and CDR2: SGHVS and FNYEAQ. CDR3 region: CASSPGVQGGEQYF. For the CDR3, the DNA is TGTGCCAGCAGCCCAGGGGTACAGGGTGGGGAGCAGTACTTC.

This clone was counted at least ten times. The chain has TRBV11-2 and TRBJ2-7; D is uncertain. CDR1 SGHAT and CDR2 FQNNGV come from the germline V gene. V lost 4 bases and J lost 5, with 6 bases in between. This CDR3 spans 11 amino acids. The CDR3 nucleotides read TGTGCCAGCAGCTGGGTGGACGAGCAGTACTTC. This gives the protein CASSWVDEQYF.

This rearrangement joins TRBV27 to TRBJ2-3; 9 positions match TRBD1. V shed 5 bases and J 10 bases; nucleotides not matched to a gene: 10. The CDR3 runs 14 residues. The germline V gene encodes CDR1 MNHEY and CDR2 SMNVEV (reference sequence). As DNA, the CDR3 is TGTGCCAGCAGTAGGGACAGGGCCCTGAGTGCGCAGTATTTT. Translating gives CASSRDRALSAQYF.

The chain recombines TRBV7-2 with TRBJ2-5, with D unclear. Germline V gene data show CDR1 as SGHTA and CDR2 as FQGNSA. The CDR3 loop spans 16 amino acids. Trimming removed 4 bases at V and 4 bases at J, with 19 bases between. The CDR3 loop reads CASSSTADKVGETQYF. CDR3 sequence (DNA): TGTGCCAGCAGCTCCACCGCAGATAAGGTGGGAGAGACCCAGTACTTC.

This clone appeared once. The V call is TRBV7-2, the J call TRBJ2-1; unclear D gene. Trimming shortened V by 1 base and J by 2 bases, and 9 bases separated the two germline ends. Per the germline V gene, CDR1 is SGHTA and CDR2 is FQGNSA. There are 15 residues in the CDR3. The CDR3 DNA reads as TGTGCCAGCAGCTTAGAGCCAGTCCCCTACAATGAGCAGTTCTTC. Translation: CASSLEPVPYNEQFF.